These T cell receptor beta chains were read from a single sample in a study of STAT5B mutations in CD4+ large granular lymphocyte leukemia. Profiled with immunoSEQ multiplex PCR; TCRdb holds only in-frame clones, not every one. The sample holds fewer than 40,000 clones, around two thirds seen once. What was sequenced was CD4+ T cells from blood buffy coats. These receptors were collected from a human donor in good health. Both conserved end residues are part of each CDR3. A D gene is named only where the DNA matches it firmly. Not every row has a clone size; where given, it reads once, few, many or a size class.

NA | NA | TRBJ1-5 | TRBV19 | TGTGCCAGTAGGCCTAGTGGGGTTGGCAATCAGCCCCAGCATTTT | CASRPSGVGNQPQHF
NA | NA | TRBJ1-5 | TRBV29-1 | TGCAGCGCCTCAGTGGCGGGAGGCAATCAGCCCCAGCATTTT | CSASVAGGNQPQHF
NA | once | TRBJ1-5 | TRBV7-2 | TGTGCCAGCAGCTCCCTTGGCAATCAGCCCCAGCATTTT | CASSSLGNQPQHF
NA | NA | TRBJ1-2 | TRBV29-1 | TGCAGCGTTGAAGCCGGGACTCTCTATGGCTACACCTTC | CSVEAGTLYGYTF
NA | NA | TRBJ2-3 | TRBV10-1 | TGCGCCAGCAGTGAGCCGGCTGCTGATACTAGCACAGATACGCAGTATTTT | CASSEPAADTSTDTQYF
TRBD1 | NA | TRBJ2-7 | TRBV6-5 | TGTGCCAGCAGTCCCCGCCAGACAGGGCAGAACGAGCAGTACTTC | CASSPRQTGQNEQYF
NA | NA | TRBJ2-7 | TRBV5-1 | TGCGCCAGCAGCTTGTTACAGGGTAAAAGGAACGAGCAGTACTTC | CASSLLQGKRNEQYF
TRBD1 | NA | TRBJ2-7 | TRBV27 | TGTGCCAGCAGTGGTTTAGGGACAGGGGTTCAAGAGCAGTACTTC | CASSGLGTGVQEQYF
NA | NA | TRBJ2-3 | TRBV5-6 | TGTGCCAGCCGACTACAGGGCCGGACAGATACGCAGTATTTT | CASRLQGRTDTQYF
TRBD1 | NA | TRBJ1-1 | TRBV18 | TGTGCCAGCTCACCGCAGGGGGCTCTAAAGAACACTGAAGCTTTCTTT | CASSPQGALKNTEAFF
NA | NA | TRBJ1-6 | TRBV9 | TGTGCCAGCAGCGTTTACAGGGAGAATTCACCCCTCCACTTT | CASSVYRENSPLHF
NA | NA | TRBJ2-7 | TRBV10-1 | TGCGCCAGCAGTGTGGGGGGCTCCTACGAGCAGTACTTC | CASSVGGSYEQYF
NA | few | TRBJ1-1 | TRBV6-5 | TGTGCCAGCAGTTCCATTTTAGACCGCGCTTTCTTT | CASSSILDRAFF
NA | few | TRBJ1-2 | TRBV4-1 | TGCGCCAGCAGCCAAGCCACAGATTTTCACTCTGGCTACACCTTC | CASSQATDFHSGYTF
NA | NA | TRBJ2-3 | TRBV27 | TGTGCCAGCAGGGGGGGCTTTAACACAGATACGCAGTATTTT | CASRGGFNTDTQYF
NA | NA | TRBJ1-4 | TRBV7-9 | TGTGCCAGCAGCTCAATCCTCAGAGGGAAACTGTTTTTT | CASSSILRGKLFF
NA | NA | TRBJ2-7 | TRBV5-6 | TGTGCCAGCAGCTATACGGGGACCTACGAGCAGTACTTC | CASSYTGTYEQYF
TRBD2 | NA | TRBJ2-1 | TRBV29-1 | TGCAGCGTTTCGGGTCGGGGGGGGTCCTACAATGAGCAGTTCTTC | CSVSGRGGSYNEQFF
NA | NA | TRBJ2-2 | TRBV18 | TGTGCCAGCTCACGAAGGGAAACCGGGGAGCTGTTTTTT | CASSRRETGELFF
TRBD1 | once | TRBJ1-4 | TRBV6-6 | TGTGCCAGCAGTCCATCGGACAGGGTAGGAAAACTGTTTTTT | CASSPSDRVGKLFF
NA | NA | TRBJ2-1 | TRBV6-1 | TGTGCCAGCAGATCTGGGACTTCCAATGAGCAGTTCTTC | CASRSGTSNEQFF
NA | once | TRBJ2-5 | TRBV4-1 | TGCGCCAGCAGCCAAGAAGGGTCTGAGTACCAAGAGACCCAGTACTTC | CASSQEGSEYQETQYF